Below, 19 T cell receptor beta chains from the same sample are listed, as sequenced in a study of CD4+ T cells in melanoma. Repertoires were generated with immunoSEQ multiplex PCR, while TCRdb's copy carries only in-frame clones and drops some. In the table there are approximately 16,000 clones, approximately 80% of which are singletons. The sequencing input was cells from a culture (not recorded whether cultured in vitro). All receptors come from a human donor with melanoma.

This clone was seen only a few times. The chain recombines TRBV7-8 with TRBJ1-1, with unresolved D. V dropped 5 bases and J dropped 0 bases, with 10 bases sitting between them. CDR1 and CDR2 from the germline V gene are SGHVS and FQNEAQ. There are 14 residues in the CDR3. In DNA, the CDR3 is TGTGCCAGCAGCCCCGGTGTACTGAACACTGAAGCTTTCTTT. Translating gives CASSPGVLNTEAFF.

The chain uses TRBV6-5 and TRBJ2-1, with unresolved D. The CDR3 has 15 amino acids. Germline CDR1 MNHEY, CDR2 SVGAGI. Trimming left V 5 bases short and J 5 bases short, with 16 bases between. The CDR3 DNA follows: TGTGCCAGCAGTCAGACTCGACGAATCAACAATGAGCAGTTCTTC. This gives the protein CASSQTRRINNEQFF.

The chain employs TRBV7-9 and TRBJ2-2; D unresolved. The CDR3 runs 14 residues. The germline V gene encodes CDR1 SEHNR and CDR2 FQNEAQ (reference sequence). Trimming pared 1 base from V and 3 bases from J, leaving 6 bases between. CDR3 residues: CASSLGWDTGELFF. CDR3 DNA sequence: TGTGCCAGCAGCTTAGGGTGGGACACCGGGGAGCTGTTTTTT. The variable domain in full, with the rest retrieved from reference TRBV7-9 and TRBJ2-2, is DTGVSQNPRHKITKRGQNVTFRCDPISEHNRLYWYRQTLGQGPEFLTYFQNEAQLEKSRLLSDRFSAERPKGSFSTLEIQRTEQGDSAMYLCASSLGWDTGELFFGEGSRLTVL.

This chain links TRBV6-5 with TRBJ1-3, with a weak D call TRBD1 (5 bases). The CDR3 is 16 residues long. Germline V lookup: CDR1 MNHEY, CDR2 SVGAGI. Trimming left V 0 bases short and J 2 bases short, with 11 bases between. The CDR3 DNA is TGTGCCAGCAGTTACTCGATGCAGGGCCCTGGAAACACCATATATTTT. Amino acid sequence: CASSYSMQGPGNTIYF.

The chain combines TRBV2 with TRBJ1-5, with D unclear. Trimming pared 4 bases from V and 1 base from J, leaving 23 bases between. The length of the CDR3 is 19 residues. Germline CDR1 is SNHLY and CDR2 is FYNNEI. CDR3 nucleotides: TGTGCCAGCAGTGCGTACTCCTCGCGGGGTGGGCGCAGCAATCAGCCCCAGCATTTT. This codes for CASSAYSSRGGRSNQPQHF. The full variable domain, with the rest looked up from reference TRBV2 and TRBJ1-5, is EPEVTQTPSHQVTQMGQEVILRCVPISNHLYFYWYRQILGQKVEFLVSFYNNEISEKSEIFDDQFSVERPDGSNFTLKIRSTKLEDSAMYFCASSAYSSRGGRSNQPQHFGDGTRLSIL.

The V and J genes are TRBV9 and TRBJ1-2, with TRBD1 as a possible D gene (6 bases). In germline, CDR1 is SGDLS, CDR2 YYNGEE. V dropped 3 bases and J dropped 7 bases, with 19 bases sitting between them. The CDR3 loop spans 15 amino acids. The CDR3 here is CASSARGTGTPGYTF. The CDR3 nucleotides are TGTGCCAGCAGCGCAAGGGGTACAGGGACCCCTGGCTACACCTTC.

This clone was recorded only once. The chain has TRBV6-1 and TRBJ1-1; D unclear. In germline, CDR1 is MNHNS, CDR2 SASEGT. With 4 bases removed from V and 8 bases from J, the gap between germline ends came to 14 bases. The CDR3 sequence is 13 residues long. CDR3 amino acids: CASSAKLNLEAFF. The DNA for the CDR3 is TGTGCCAGCAGTGCCAAACTAAACTTAGAAGCTTTCTTT.

J is TRBJ1-1 and V is TRBV13, with D hard to call. Germline V gene sequence: CDR1 PRHDT, CDR2 FYEKMQ (reference sequence). Trimming removed 2 bases at V and 4 bases at J, with 5 bases between. CDR3 length: 12 amino acids. CDR3 sequence: CASSLTPTEAFF. The CDR3 DNA is TGTGCCAGCAGCTTAACTCCCACTGAAGCTTTCTTT.

The rearrangement joins TRBV5-1 to TRBJ1-1, with D unclear. Germline CDR1 reads SGHRS; CDR2 reads YFSETQ. CDR3 length: 14 amino acids. Trimming stripped 2 bases from V and 0 bases from J, with 8 bases between. The CDR3 loop reads CASSFEGLNTEAFF. In DNA form, the CDR3 reads TGCGCCAGCAGCTTCGAGGGATTGAACACTGAAGCTTTCTTT.

This clone was seen a single time. The chain employs TRBV30 and TRBJ1-1, with a weak D call TRBD1 (5 bases). This CDR3 is 12 amino acids long. The V gene's germline CDR1 is GTSNPN and CDR2 SVGIG (reference sequence). Trimming shortened V by 1 base and J by 11 bases, and 14 bases separated the two germline ends. This CDR3 reads CAWSGSGLVAFF. The CDR3 DNA is TGTGCCTGGAGTGGGTCAGGGCTGGTGGCTTTCTTT.

This clone is a singleton in its sample. The chain joins TRBV10-3 to TRBJ1-5; TRBD1 is a possible D gene (5 bases). This CDR3 is built from 16 residues. The germline gives CDR1 ENHRY, CDR2 SYGVKD. Trimming removed 6 bases at V and 5 bases at J, with 20 bases between. The CDR3 reads CAISNFKGYGDQPQHF. DNA of the CDR3: TGTGCCATCAGCAACTTCAAGGGGTACGGGGATCAGCCCCAGCATTTT.

This clone was detected only once. V and J are TRBV5-4 and TRBJ2-5; 9 bases are a match to TRBD2. The V and J ends lost 1 base and 2 bases, in that order; junction bases with no gene match: 3. The CDR3 has 15 amino acids. CDR1 is SGHNT and CDR2 is YYREEE in the germline V gene (reference sequence). The CDR3 loop is CASSLSSGAQETQYF. CDR3 coding DNA: TGTGCCAGCAGCTTGTCTAGCGGGGCTCAAGAGACCCAGTACTTC.

The rearrangement uses TRBV29-1 and TRBJ2-3, with D perhaps matching TRBD1 or TRBD2 (5 bases each). Trimming removed 1 base from V and 4 bases from J, with 18 bases in between. Germline lookup yields CDR1 SQVTM and CDR2 ANQGSEA. The CDR3 extends over 16 amino acids. The CDR3 coding sequence is TGCAGCGTTGAAGGGGCTTCGGGACGACGGGCAGATACGCAGTATTTT. Translation: CSVEGASGRRADTQYF.

The chain uses TRBV2 and TRBJ2-1, with 14 bases matching TRBD2. CDR3 size: 14 residues. J gave up 7 bases and V 4 bases, and 0 bases lay outside the gene matches. Germline V lookup: CDR1 SNHLY, CDR2 FYNNEI. CDR3 bases: TGTGCCAGCAGTGGGACTAGCGGGGGGAATGAGCAGTTCTTC. It is translated as CASSGTSGGNEQFF.

The chain joins TRBV7-9 to TRBJ2-1; the D is unclear. The germline V gene encodes CDR1 SEHNR and CDR2 FQNEAQ (reference sequence). V lost 3 bases, J lost 0 bases, and 12 bases lay in between. The CDR3 has 16 amino acids. The CDR3 nucleotides are TGTGCCAGCAGCTTGGTCGGTCTCAGCTCCTACAATGAGCAGTTCTTC. It encodes CASSLVGLSSYNEQFF. Full variable domain (remainder filled in from reference TRBV7-9 and TRBJ2-1): DTGVSQNPRHKITKRGQNVTFRCDPISEHNRLYWYRQTLGQGPEFLTYFQNEAQLEKSRLLSDRFSAERPKGSFSTLEIQRTEQGDSAMYLCASSLVGLSSYNEQFFGPGTRLTVL.

This clone occurred a few times. The chain uses TRBV13 and TRBJ1-2; D possibly corresponds to TRBD1 (6 bases). The CDR3 has 15 residues. The germline V and J ends were trimmed by 5 bases and 2 bases, with 15 bases remaining between them. CDR1 and CDR2 from the germline V gene are PRHDT and FYEKMQ (reference sequence). For the CDR3, the DNA is TGTGCCAGCAGCAAAAGGACAGATTTAAACTATGGCTACACCTTC. Translated: CASSKRTDLNYGYTF.

The chain recombines TRBV14 with TRBJ2-1; TRBD2 aligns across 8 bases. CDR1 is SGHDN and CDR2 is FVKESK in the germline V gene. The V segment lost 0 bases and the J segment 9 bases; nucleotides outside the gene matches: 7. The CDR3 is 15 amino acids. CDR3 sequence (DNA): TGTGCCAGCAGCCAAGATGGGACTAGTTTCCGTGAGCAGTTCTTC. Translated: CASSQDGTSFREQFF.

J is TRBJ2-1 and V is TRBV2; TRBD1 or TRBD2 may be the D gene (5 bases each). CDR3 size: 16 residues. Germline V gives CDR1 SNHLY, CDR2 FYNNEI. V was clipped by 8 bases and J by 8 bases, with 25 bases between them. Here the CDR3 DNA reads TGTGCCAGCGAGCAACCCCTCCGGGACGTTAACTATGAGCAGTTCTTC. Encoded protein: CASEQPLRDVNYEQFF.

V and J are TRBV27 and TRBJ1-2, with D possibly matching TRBD1 (5 bases). The V gene's germline CDR1 is MNHEY and CDR2 SMNVEV (reference sequence). The CDR3 sequence is 17 residues long. The V gene lost 2 bases and the J gene lost 2 bases, with 18 bases spanning the gap. The CDR3 loop is CASSLMGGTWTNYGYTF. Written as DNA, the CDR3 is TGTGCCAGCAGTTTAATGGGGGGAACCTGGACAAACTATGGCTACACCTTC.